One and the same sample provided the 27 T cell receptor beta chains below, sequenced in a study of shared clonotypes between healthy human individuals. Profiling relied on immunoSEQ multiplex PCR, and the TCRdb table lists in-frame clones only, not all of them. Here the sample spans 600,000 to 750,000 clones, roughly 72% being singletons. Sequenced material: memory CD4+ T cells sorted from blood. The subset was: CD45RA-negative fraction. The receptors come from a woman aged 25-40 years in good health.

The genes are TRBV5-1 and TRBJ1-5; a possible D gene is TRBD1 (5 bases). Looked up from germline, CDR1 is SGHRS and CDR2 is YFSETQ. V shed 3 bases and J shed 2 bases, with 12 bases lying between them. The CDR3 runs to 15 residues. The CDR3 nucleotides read TGCGCCAGCAGCTCCCGGGGGGGTGGCAATCAGCCCCAGCATTTT. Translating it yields CASSSRGGGNQPQHF.

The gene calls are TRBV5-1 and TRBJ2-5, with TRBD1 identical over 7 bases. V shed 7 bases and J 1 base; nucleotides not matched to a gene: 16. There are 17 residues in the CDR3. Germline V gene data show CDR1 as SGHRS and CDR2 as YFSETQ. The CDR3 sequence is CASRQGYRARSQETQYF. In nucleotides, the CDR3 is TGCGCCAGCCGACAGGGTTATCGAGCTAGAAGCCAAGAGACCCAGTACTTC.

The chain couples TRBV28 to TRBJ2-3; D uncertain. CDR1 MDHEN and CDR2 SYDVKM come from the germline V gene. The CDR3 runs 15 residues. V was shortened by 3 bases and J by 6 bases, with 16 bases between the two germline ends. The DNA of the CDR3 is TGTGCCAGCAGTTTCCGTGGAAGCCCCGTGGATACGCAGTATTTT. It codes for CASSFRGSPVDTQYF.

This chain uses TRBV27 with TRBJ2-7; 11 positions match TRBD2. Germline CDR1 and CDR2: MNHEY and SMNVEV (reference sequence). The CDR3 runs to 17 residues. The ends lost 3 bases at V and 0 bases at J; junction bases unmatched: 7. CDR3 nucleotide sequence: TGTGCCAGCAGTTTCAGGGTAGCGGGAGGGTTCTCCTACGAGCAGTACTTC. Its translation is CASSFRVAGGFSYEQYF.

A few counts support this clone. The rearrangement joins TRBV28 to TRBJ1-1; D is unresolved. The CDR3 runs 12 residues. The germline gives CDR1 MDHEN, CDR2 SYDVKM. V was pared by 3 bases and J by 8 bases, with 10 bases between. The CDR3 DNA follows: TGTGCCAGCAGTTTCAGTTCAGCGGAAGCTTTCTTT. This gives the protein CASSFSSAEAFF.

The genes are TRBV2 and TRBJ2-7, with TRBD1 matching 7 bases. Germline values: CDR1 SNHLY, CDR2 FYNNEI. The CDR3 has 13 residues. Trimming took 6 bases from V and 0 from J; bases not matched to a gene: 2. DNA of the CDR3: TGTGCCAGCAGGGGGGACAGCTCCTACGAGCAGTACTTC. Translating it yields CASRGDSSYEQYF.

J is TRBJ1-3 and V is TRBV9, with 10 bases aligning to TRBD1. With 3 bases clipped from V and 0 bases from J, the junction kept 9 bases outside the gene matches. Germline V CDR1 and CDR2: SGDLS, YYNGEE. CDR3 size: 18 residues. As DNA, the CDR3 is TGTGCCAGCAGCGACCGGACAGGGGGAACCTTCTCTGGAAACACCATATATTTT. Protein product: CASSDRTGGTFSGNTIYF.

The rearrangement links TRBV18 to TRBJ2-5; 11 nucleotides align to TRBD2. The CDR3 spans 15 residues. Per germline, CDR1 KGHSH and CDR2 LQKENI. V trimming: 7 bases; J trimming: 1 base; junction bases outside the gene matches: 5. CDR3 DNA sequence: TGTGCCAGCTTAGCCGGGACTAGCGGCCAAGAGACCCAGTACTTC. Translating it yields CASLAGTSGQETQYF.

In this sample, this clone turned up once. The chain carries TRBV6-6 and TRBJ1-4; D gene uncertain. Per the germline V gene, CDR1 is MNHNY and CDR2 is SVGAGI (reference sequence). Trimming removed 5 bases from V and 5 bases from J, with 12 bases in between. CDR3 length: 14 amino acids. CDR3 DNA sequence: TGTGCCAGCAGTGACAAGGGCTCGAATGAAAAACTGTTTTTT. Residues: CASSDKGSNEKLFF.

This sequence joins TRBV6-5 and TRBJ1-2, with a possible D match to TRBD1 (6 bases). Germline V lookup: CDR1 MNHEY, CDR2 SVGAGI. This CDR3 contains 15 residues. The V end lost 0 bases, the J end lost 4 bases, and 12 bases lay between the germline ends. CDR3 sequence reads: CASSYSDRRAYGYTF. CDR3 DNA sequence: TGTGCCAGCAGTTACTCGGACAGACGCGCCTATGGCTACACCTTC.

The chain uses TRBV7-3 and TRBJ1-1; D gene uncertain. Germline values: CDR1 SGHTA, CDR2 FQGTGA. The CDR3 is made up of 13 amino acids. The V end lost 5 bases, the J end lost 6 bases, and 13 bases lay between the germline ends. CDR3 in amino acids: CASSPYRAAEAFF. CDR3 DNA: TGTGCCAGCAGCCCGTACCGGGCCGCTGAAGCTTTCTTT.

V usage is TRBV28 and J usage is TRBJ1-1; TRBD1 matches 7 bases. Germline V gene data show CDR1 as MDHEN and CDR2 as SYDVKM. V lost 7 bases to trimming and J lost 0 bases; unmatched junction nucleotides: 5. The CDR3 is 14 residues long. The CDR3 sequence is CASTSDRLNTEAFF. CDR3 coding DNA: TGTGCCAGCACTTCGGACAGGTTGAACACTGAAGCTTTCTTT.

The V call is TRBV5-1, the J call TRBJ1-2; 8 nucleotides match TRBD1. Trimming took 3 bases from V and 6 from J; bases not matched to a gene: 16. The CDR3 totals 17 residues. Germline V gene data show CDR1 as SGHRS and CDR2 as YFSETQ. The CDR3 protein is CASSSDRDRPQGDGYTF. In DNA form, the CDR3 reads TGCGCCAGCAGCTCGGACCGGGACAGGCCTCAGGGGGATGGCTACACCTTC.

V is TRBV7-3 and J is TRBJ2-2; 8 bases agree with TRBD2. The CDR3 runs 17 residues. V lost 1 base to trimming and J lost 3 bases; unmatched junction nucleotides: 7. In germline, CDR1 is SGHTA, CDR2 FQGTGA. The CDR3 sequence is CASSLRVSGIDTGELFF. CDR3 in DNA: TGTGCCAGCAGCTTAAGAGTTAGCGGGATTGACACCGGGGAGCTGTTTTTT.

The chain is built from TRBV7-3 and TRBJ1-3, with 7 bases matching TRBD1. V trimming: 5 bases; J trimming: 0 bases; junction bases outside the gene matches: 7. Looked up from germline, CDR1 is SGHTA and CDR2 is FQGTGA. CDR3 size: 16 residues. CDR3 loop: CASSASWTGSGNTIYF. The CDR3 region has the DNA TGTGCCAGCAGCGCTAGCTGGACAGGCTCTGGAAACACCATATATTTT.

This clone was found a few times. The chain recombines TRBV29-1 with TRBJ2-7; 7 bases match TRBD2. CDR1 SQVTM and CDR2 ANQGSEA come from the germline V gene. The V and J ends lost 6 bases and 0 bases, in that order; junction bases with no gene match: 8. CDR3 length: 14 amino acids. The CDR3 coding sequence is TGCAGCGTCGAGAGCGGGACTCGCTCCTACGAGCAGTACTTC. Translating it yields CSVESGTRSYEQYF.

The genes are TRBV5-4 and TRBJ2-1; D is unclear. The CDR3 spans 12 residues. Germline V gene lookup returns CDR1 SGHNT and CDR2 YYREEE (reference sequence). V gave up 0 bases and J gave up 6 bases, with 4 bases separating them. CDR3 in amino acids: CASSLDGNEQFF. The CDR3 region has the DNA TGTGCCAGCAGCTTGGATGGCAATGAGCAGTTCTTC.

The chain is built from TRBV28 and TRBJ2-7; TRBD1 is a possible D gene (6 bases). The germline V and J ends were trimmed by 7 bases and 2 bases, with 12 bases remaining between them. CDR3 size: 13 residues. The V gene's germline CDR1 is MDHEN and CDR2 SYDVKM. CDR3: CASMTDSTYEQYF. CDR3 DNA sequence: TGTGCCAGCATGACGGACAGCACCTACGAGCAGTACTTC.

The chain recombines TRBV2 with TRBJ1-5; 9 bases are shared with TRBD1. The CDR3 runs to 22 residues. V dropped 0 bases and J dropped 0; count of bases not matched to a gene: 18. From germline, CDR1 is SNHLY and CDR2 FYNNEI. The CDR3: CASSEAGFPGTGWRYSNQPQHF. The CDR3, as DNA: TGTGCCAGCAGTGAAGCCGGTTTTCCGGGGACAGGGTGGCGGTATAGCAATCAGCCCCAGCATTTT.

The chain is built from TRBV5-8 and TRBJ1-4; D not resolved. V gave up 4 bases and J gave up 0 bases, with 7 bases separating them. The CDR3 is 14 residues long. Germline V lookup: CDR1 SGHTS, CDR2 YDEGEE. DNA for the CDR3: TGTGCCAGCAGCCTTCTAGCAACTAATGAAAAACTGTTTTTT. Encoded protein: CASSLLATNEKLFF.

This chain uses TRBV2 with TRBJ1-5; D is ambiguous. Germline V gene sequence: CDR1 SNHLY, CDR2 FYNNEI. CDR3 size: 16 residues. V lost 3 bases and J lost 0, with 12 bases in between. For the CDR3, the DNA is TGTGCCAGCAGTGACGGCCGGGGAAATAGCAATCAGCCCCAGCATTTT. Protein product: CASSDGRGNSNQPQHF. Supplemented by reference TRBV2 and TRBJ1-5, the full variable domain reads EPEVTQTPSHQVTQMGQEVILRCVPISNHLYFYWYRQILGQKVEFLVSFYNNEISEKSEIFDDQFSVERPDGSNFTLKIRSTKLEDSAMYFCASSDGRGNSNQPQHFGDGTRLSIL.

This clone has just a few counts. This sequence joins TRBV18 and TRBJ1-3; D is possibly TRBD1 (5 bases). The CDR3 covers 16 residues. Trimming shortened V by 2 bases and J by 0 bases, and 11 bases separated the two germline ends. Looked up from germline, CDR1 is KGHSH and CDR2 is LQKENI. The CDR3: CASSPSEGHSGNTIYF. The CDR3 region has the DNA TGTGCCAGCTCACCATCGGAGGGGCACTCTGGAAACACCATATATTTT.

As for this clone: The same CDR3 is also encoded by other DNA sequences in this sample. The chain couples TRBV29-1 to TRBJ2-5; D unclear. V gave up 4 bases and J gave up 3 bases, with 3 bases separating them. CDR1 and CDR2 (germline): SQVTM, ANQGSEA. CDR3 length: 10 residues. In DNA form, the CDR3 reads TGCAGCGTTGGAGAAGAGACCCAGTACTTC. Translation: CSVGEETQYF.

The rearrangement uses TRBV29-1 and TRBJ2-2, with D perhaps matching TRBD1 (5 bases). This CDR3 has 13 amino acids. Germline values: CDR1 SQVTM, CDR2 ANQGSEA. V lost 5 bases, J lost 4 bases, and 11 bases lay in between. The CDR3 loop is CSVRPQGTGELFF. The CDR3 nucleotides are TGCAGCGTTCGACCCCAGGGCACCGGGGAGCTGTTTTTT.

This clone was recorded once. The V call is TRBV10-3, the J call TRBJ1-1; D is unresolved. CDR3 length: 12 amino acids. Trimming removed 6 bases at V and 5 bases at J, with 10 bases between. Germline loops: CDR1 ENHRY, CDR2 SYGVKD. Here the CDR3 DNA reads TGTGCCATCAGCCCCACGGAGACTGAAGCTTTCTTT. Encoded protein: CAISPTETEAFF.

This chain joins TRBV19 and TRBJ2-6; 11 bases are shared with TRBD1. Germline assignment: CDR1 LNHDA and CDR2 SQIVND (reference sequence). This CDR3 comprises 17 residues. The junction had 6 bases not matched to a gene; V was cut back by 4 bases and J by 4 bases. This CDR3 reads CASSSGQGASGANVLTF. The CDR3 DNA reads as TGTGCCAGTAGTAGCGGACAGGGGGCGTCCGGGGCCAACGTCCTGACTTTC.

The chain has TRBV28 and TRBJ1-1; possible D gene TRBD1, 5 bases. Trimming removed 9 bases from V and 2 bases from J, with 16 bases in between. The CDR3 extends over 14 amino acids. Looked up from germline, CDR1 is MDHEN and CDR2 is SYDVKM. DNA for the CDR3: TGTGCCAGTAACCTGGGGCAGCCAAACACTGAAGCTTTCTTT. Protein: CASNLGQPNTEAFF.